One sample yielded the 22 T cell receptor beta chains listed below, sequenced in a study of CD4 and CD8 cells across lung adenocarcinoma regions (dated by TCRdb to 2016 to 2019). Library generation was performed with PCR. The reads were generated on a HiSeq X Ten. Through fastp at Q25 and MiXCR, TCRdb rebuilt clones from the public reads, retaining in-frame beta chains. Rows matching on CDR3 protein sequence are summarized as one entry with the most common DNA and genes. Present in this sample are about 25,000 distinct CDR3 sequences, more than 45% of which were seen just once. In total, the top ten clones hold 20% to 25% of the sample. Sequencing was carried out using CD4+ T cells from the center of a lung tumor. Taken with the paper, the label for cell subset or site translates to: tumor center region. The receptors originated from a male donor with lung adenocarcinoma. The CD4 and CD8 labels of this study may be unreliable.

Remarks on this clonotype: Since a much larger clone is just one base distant, this may be a read error. This chain joins TRBV7-3 and TRBJ2-1; TRBD1 matches at 8 bases. The CDR3 is 13 residues long. V lost 3 bases and J lost 12; bases outside the gene matches: 7. Germline CDR1 and CDR2: SGHTA and FQGTGA. As DNA, the CDR3 is TGTGCCAGCAGCTTTGGACAGGGCTATGGGCAGTTCTTC. Amino acids: CASSFGQGYGQFF.

This chain joins TRBV10-1 and TRBJ2-3, with 7 bases aligning to TRBD2. The CDR3 spans 14 residues. Trimming at V came to 10 bases and at J to 11 bases, leaving 18 bases not matched to a gene. The germline V gene encodes CDR1 WNHNN and CDR2 SYGVQD (reference sequence). Written as DNA, the CDR3 is TGCGCCACCTCGGGGAGCGGGGCGAAAAACATGCAGTATTTT. Amino acids: CATSGSGAKNMQYF.

This clonotype was seen a single time. The V and J genes are TRBV27 and TRBJ2-3, with D unresolved. This CDR3 has 13 residues. The germline CDR1 and CDR2 sequences are MNHEY and SMNVEV (reference sequence). V shed 5 bases and J shed 7 bases, with 13 bases lying between them. CDR3 amino acids: CASSPLRKNTQYF. For the CDR3, the DNA is TGTGCCAGCAGTCCCCTTCGGAAAAATACGCAGTATTTT.

This clonotype appeared a single time. The chain joins TRBV19 to TRBJ2-3, with TRBD2 matching over 10 bases. This CDR3 has 15 residues. Germline V gene sequence: CDR1 LNHDA, CDR2 SQIVND (reference sequence). The trim removed 2 bases at V and 9 bases at J, leaving 8 bases unmatched. The CDR3 DNA is TGTGCCAGTAGTATACTAGCGGGAGAGGGTTACACGCAGTATTTT. Amino acid sequence: CASSILAGEGYTQYF.

This chain connects TRBV28 to TRBJ2-1, with a possible D match to TRBD2 (6 bases). CDR3 length: 15 residues. In germline, CDR1 is MDHEN, CDR2 SYDVKM. V shed 2 bases and J shed 7 bases, with 15 bases lying between them. The CDR3 nucleotides read TGTGCCAGCAGTTTAAGACTAGGCCCTTTAAATGAGCAGTTCTTC. It codes for CASSLRLGPLNEQFF.

In this sample, this clonotype turned up many times. The chain employs TRBV6-1 and TRBJ2-1; D may be TRBD2 (6 bases). The J call may be incorrect, as the DNA end agrees better with TRBJ2-7. Germline CDR1 reads MNHNS; CDR2 reads SASEGT. This CDR3 comprises 14 residues. The CDR3 loop reads CASRAGTSSLEQYF. Here the CDR3 DNA reads TGTGCCAGCAGGGCCGGGACTTCGTCACTCGAGCAGTACTTC.

This clonotype is categorized as medium-sized. The chain employs TRBV7-2 and TRBJ2-1, with a weak D call TRBD2 (8 bases). The CDR3 consists of 16 residues. Trimming removed 5 bases from V and 8 bases from J, with 22 bases in between. The V gene's germline CDR1 is SGHTA and CDR2 FQGNSA. The chain's CDR3 is CASSLRMTGGGDEQFF. The CDR3 DNA sequence: TGTGCCAGCAGCCTCCGTATGACGGGAGGGGGCGATGAGCAGTTCTTC.

The chain combines TRBV6-1 with TRBJ2-1, with 9 bases matching TRBD2. The junction had 2 bases not matched to a gene; V was cut back by 3 bases and J by 2 bases. The germline CDR1 and CDR2 sequences are MNHNS and SASEGT. The CDR3 runs to 15 residues. In DNA, the CDR3 is TGTGCCAGCAGTGAGACTAGCGGCGCCTACAATGAGCAGTTCTTC. It yields the protein CASSETSGAYNEQFF.

This clonotype was found once. The chain has TRBV28 and TRBJ2-3; TRBD2 might be the D (6 bases). The CDR3 extends over 14 amino acids. Germline V gives CDR1 MDHEN, CDR2 SYDVKM. CDR3 DNA sequence: TGTGCGGGCAGCGGGCTCCGCGGGACAGATACGCAGTATTTT. Residues: CAGSGLRGTDTQYF.

Of note for this clonotype: The junction differs from germline at one of its ends, possibly a read error. This chain joins TRBV6-1 and TRBJ2-3, with D hard to call. This CDR3 spans 15 amino acids. From germline, CDR1 is MNHNS and CDR2 SASEGT. CDR3 nucleotide sequence: TGTGCCAGCAGCTCGAACGAGAGAGGCACAGAGACGCAGTATTTT. Amino acid sequence: CASSSNERGTETQYF.

The chain recombines TRBV6-5 with TRBJ2-2, with D perhaps matching TRBD2 (6 bases). V was clipped by 6 bases and J by 16 bases, with 27 bases between them. This CDR3 has 15 residues. CDR1 is MNHEY, CDR2 SVGAGI, per germline. CDR3 residues: CASRLQSGSPEKQFF. The CDR3, as DNA: TGTGCCAGCAGACTCCAGTCCGGGAGTCCCGAGAAGCAGTTTTTT.

This clonotype is medium-sized within its sample. The CDR3 nucleotides read TGTGCCAGCAGTGTGTGGGGCTACCAAGAGACCCAGTACTTC. Encoded protein: CASSVWGYQETQYF. This sequence joins TRBV6-1 and TRBJ2-5, with D perhaps TRBD1 (5 bases). The CDR3 is 14 residues long. V lost 4 bases to trimming and J lost 0 bases, with 9 bases between them. Germline V gene sequence: CDR1 MNHNS, CDR2 SASEGT.

For this clonotype: The junction departs from the called germline gene at one end, perhaps through a read error. This chain links TRBV27 with TRBJ2-4, with D maybe TRBD2 (6 bases). The DNA end is a closer match to TRBJ2-5, so the J assignment may be wrong. CDR1 MNHEY and CDR2 SMNVEV come from the germline V gene (reference sequence). The CDR3 is 17 residues long. CDR3 bases: TGTGCCAGCGGAGCGGGTCCCGCGGCTCGTGACCAAAAGACCCAGTACTTC. Protein sequence: CASGAGPAARDQKTQYF.

The chain joins TRBV6-1 to TRBJ2-3, with a possible D match to TRBD2 (6 bases). Germline V lookup: CDR1 MNHNS, CDR2 SASEGT. V lost 9 bases, J lost 12 bases, and 22 bases lay in between. The CDR3 totals 13 residues. CDR3 DNA sequence: TGTGCCAGGGGTGGGCGGGGCAAAGATATTCAGTATTTT. It translates to CARGGRGKDIQYF.

This clonotype has ten or more counts. The chain has TRBV6-1 and TRBJ1-1; D is undetermined. The germline V gene encodes CDR1 MNHNS and CDR2 SASEGT. V lost 6 bases, J lost 2 bases, and 4 bases lay in between. CDR3 length equals 11 residues. CDR3 loop: CASRTNTEAFF. The CDR3 DNA reads TGTGCCAGCAGAACTAACACTGAAGCTTTCTTT.

Note on this clonotype: The junction departs from germline at one end; a sequencing error may be responsible. The V gene is TRBV6-1, the J gene TRBJ2-3; D tentatively reads TRBD1 or TRBD2 (6 bases each). The CDR3 extends over 15 amino acids. In germline, CDR1 is MNHNS, CDR2 SASEGT. The CDR3 sequence: CAAGHREGHTETQYF. The CDR3 DNA is TGTGCCGCGGGGCACAGGGAAGGGCACACAGAGACGCAGTACTTT.

V gene TRBV3-1 combines with J gene TRBJ2-3; D not certain. The V gene's germline CDR1 is LGHDT and CDR2 YNNKEL (reference sequence). This CDR3 contains 13 residues. Trimming removed 4 bases at V and 4 bases at J, with 9 bases between. The DNA of the CDR3 is TGTGCCAGCAGCCCCAACCCGGCAGATACGCAGTATTTT. It encodes CASSPNPADTQYF.

J is TRBJ2-6 and V is TRBV6-1; 8 bases are a match to TRBD2. This CDR3 has 19 amino acids. J gave up 18 bases and V 2 bases, and 27 bases lay outside the gene matches. Per germline, CDR1 MNHNS and CDR2 SASEGT. Here the CDR3 reads CASSEFGGRSISGANIQTF. CDR3 DNA: TGTGCCAGCAGTGAATTCGGCGGGAGGTCGATCTCAGGGGCCAACATTCAGACTTTC.

This clonotype has just a few counts. This chain joins TRBV2 and TRBJ2-5, with 10 bases lining up with TRBD1. The V segment lost 7 bases and the J segment 7 bases; nucleotides outside the gene matches: 6. This CDR3 has 13 residues. Germline V CDR1 and CDR2: SNHLY, FYNNEI. CDR3 sequence reads: CASTGTGVLTQYF. CDR3 bases: TGTGCCAGCACCGGGACAGGGGTTTTGACCCAGTACTTC.

V and J are TRBV7-2 and TRBJ2-4; D is ambiguous. Judging by the DNA end, TRBJ2-5 fits better; the J call may be wrong. This CDR3 comprises 15 residues. Germline CDR1 is SGHTA and CDR2 is FQGNSA. CDR3 bases: TGTGCCAGCAGCCCTCGACCCGGGCTTGGGGAGACCCAGTACTTC. Its translation is CASSPRPGLGETQYF.

This clonotype was seen at least ten times. The rearrangement links TRBV6-1 to TRBJ2-3; TRBD1 might be the D (6 bases). Trimming cost V 5 bases and J 3 bases, with 18 bases left between them. Germline assignment: CDR1 MNHNS and CDR2 SASEGT. The CDR3 is 16 residues long. CDR3: CASSPWEQGSTDTQYF. CDR3 DNA: TGTGCCAGCAGTCCCTGGGAACAGGGTTCAACAGATACGCAGTATTTT.

This clonotype was counted ten times or more. The chain uses TRBV6-5 and TRBJ1-4, with no clear D. Germline V gives CDR1 MNHEY, CDR2 SVGAGI. Trimming pared 6 bases from V and 7 bases from J, leaving 12 bases between. CDR3 length: 13 residues. CDR3 residues: CASRRVRFEKLFF. CDR3 coding DNA: TGTGCCAGCAGGAGGGTCCGGTTTGAAAAACTGTTTTTT.